This TCR beta chain was retrieved from a study of radiotherapy plus CTLA-4 blockade in lung cancer. This CDR3 has 13 residues. Trimming removed 2 bases from V and 2 bases from J, with 8 bases in between. The germline gives CDR1 SGHNT, CDR2 YYREEE (reference sequence). Those with chemo-refractory metastatic non-small-cell lung cancer were treated with focal radiation combined with CTLA-4 blockade using ipilimumab. The study's findings and limits: According to reports, early shifts in blood T cell clones, alongside interferon-beta, forecast response most accurately.

A note on this clone: Its antigen is unknown.

Profiled with immunoSEQ multiplex PCR; TCRdb holds only in-frame clones, not every one. The sample includes tens of thousands of clones, around 79% of them seen just once. This TCR derives from a human donor with non-small cell lung cancer that progressed on radiotherapy plus ipilimumab. The chain employs TRBV5-4 and TRBJ2-7; a weak D match, TRBD1 (5 bases). Specimen: peripheral blood, collected from a patient treated with radiotherapy plus ipilimumab. The CDR3 is CASSFRTPYEQYF. Written as DNA, the CDR3 is TGTGCCAGCAGCTTCCGGACACCCTACGAGCAGTACTTC.